A selection of T cell receptor beta chains follows, all from one sample in a study of blood T cells in healthy people across ages. Via MiXCR, TCRdb re-called the 5' RACE reads, giving one row per CDR3 protein. The table records 700,000 or so distinct CDR3 sequences, approximately 22% of them present only once. Source material: blood. The receptors originated from a man between 65 and 80 years old in good health. The CDR3 runs from the conserved cysteine through the conserved F or W. The D gene is left open where the match is weak. Expanded clones get a size class; other rows say once, few or many, or leave the size out.

V	J	D	size	CDR3	DNA
TRBV29-1	TRBJ2-3	TRBD2	few	CSAAGVAREGTDTQYF	TGCAGCGCTGCCGGGGTGGCGCGGGAGGGAACAGATACGCAGTATTTT
TRBV12-3/TRBV12-4	TRBJ1-1	NA	few	CASSPAQNTEAFF	TGTGCCAGCAGCCCAGCTCAGAACACTGAAGCTTTCTTT
TRBV19	TRBJ1-2	NA	NA	CASSISRKKGYTF	TGTGCCAGTAGTATCTCCAGGAAGAAAGGCTACACCTTC
TRBV3-1	TRBJ2-5	TRBD2	NA	CASSQSSGSFVF	TGTGCCAGCAGCCAATCTAGCGGGAGCTTTGTTTTC
TRBV19	TRBJ1-1	NA	NA	CASSRRGVTEAFF	TGTGCCAGTAGTAGGCGGGGGGTCACTGAAGCTTTCTTT
TRBV5-1	TRBJ1-1	NA	few	CASNLLGGGNTEAFF	TGCGCCAGTAATCTTTTAGGAGGGGGGAACACTGAAGCTTTCTTT
TRBV7-9	TRBJ2-7	TRBD2	few	CASRGGVSDEQYF	TGTGCCAGCAGGGGAGGGGTTAGCGACGAGCAGTACTTC
TRBV6-2/TRBV6-3	TRBJ2-5	NA	few	CASSYGGGVGETQYF	TGTGCCAGCAGTTACGGAGGGGGGGTAGGAGAGACCCAGTACTTC
TRBV27	TRBJ1-6	NA	NA	CASSLPEYNSPLHF	TGTGCCAGCAGTTTACCCGAATATAATTCACCCCTCCACTTT
TRBV9	TRBJ1-1	NA	NA	CASSVEGGTEAFF	TGTGCCAGCAGCGTGGAGGGGGGCACTGAAGCTTTCTTT
TRBV5-1	TRBJ2-1	NA	few	CASSLVVGGRYNEQFF	TGCGCCAGCAGCCTGGTGGTGGGGGGCCGATACAATGAGCAGTTCTTC
TRBV19	TRBJ1-4	TRBD1	few	CASQGATNEKLFF	TGTGCCAGCCAGGGGGCAACTAATGAAAAACTGTTTTTT
TRBV3-1	TRBJ1-6	NA	NA	CASSQGLGGNSPLHF	TGTGCCAGCAGCCAAGGGTTGGGGGGGAATTCACCCCTCCACTTT
TRBV24-1	TRBJ2-4	NA	NA	CATSELNSGTPLNIQYF	TGTGCCACCAGTGAGCTCAATTCCGGGACACCATTAAACATTCAGTACTTC
TRBV6-4	TRBJ2-1	TRBD2	few	CASSDSGLAGDNEQFF	TGTGCCAGCAGTGACTCGGGGCTAGCGGGGGACAATGAGCAGTTCTTC
TRBV5-1	TRBJ2-1	TRBD2	few	CASSLGGSGSGSYNEQFF	TGCGCCAGCAGCTTGGGAGGTAGCGGGAGCGGCTCCTACAATGAGCAGTTCTTC
TRBV3-1	TRBJ1-1	TRBD1	few	CASSQRDRRNTEAFF	TGTGCCAGCAGCCAAAGGGACAGACGGAACACTGAAGCTTTCTTT
TRBV20-1	TRBJ2-4	TRBD1	NA	CSVFRGSGNIQYF	TGCAGTGTTTTCAGGGGGTCTGGAAACATTCAGTACTTC
TRBV12-3/TRBV12-4	TRBJ2-3	NA	many	CASSLLGSTDTQYF	TGTGCCAGCAGCTTGCTTGGTTCCACAGATACGCAGTATTTT
TRBV7-2	TRBJ2-7	NA	NA	CASSARQAYEQYF	TGTGCCAGCAGCGCTCGACAGGCCTACGAGCAGTACTTC
TRBV9	TRBJ2-7	NA	NA	CASSPLAEATYEQYF	TGTGCCAGCAGCCCACTTGCGGAGGCTACCTACGAGCAGTACTTC
TRBV28	TRBJ2-7	TRBD2	NA	CASIPTSVPYEQYF	TGTGCCAGCATTCCGACTAGCGTCCCCTACGAGCAGTACTTC
TRBV6-4	TRBJ1-2	TRBD1	NA	CASSDVAGQGYGYTF	TGTGCCAGCAGTGACGTCGCAGGACAGGGTTACGGCTACACCTTC
TRBV2	TRBJ2-3	NA	few	CASSHADMMKDTQYF	TGTGCCAGCAGCCATGCGGACATGATGAAAGATACGCAGTATTTT
TRBV5-1	TRBJ2-3	TRBD2	NA	CASSFFARELSDTQYF	TGCGCCAGCAGCTTCTTCGCGCGGGAGTTATCAGATACGCAGTATTTT
TRBV11-2	TRBJ2-1	NA	few	CASSLGQLSTYNEQFF	TGTGCCAGCAGCTTAGGACAACTATCCACCTACAATGAGCAGTTCTTC
TRBV6-6	TRBJ2-4	TRBD1	few	CASQDRGENIQYF	TGTGCCAGCCAGGACAGGGGGGAAAACATTCAGTACTTC
TRBV4-1	TRBJ2-5	TRBD1	NA	CASSHSQGAGQETQYF	TGCGCCAGCAGCCATTCTCAGGGGGCAGGCCAAGAGACCCAGTACTTC